These 9 T cell receptor beta chains were sequenced from one sample in a study of T cells in Graves' hyperthyroidism and ophthalmopathy. Researchers took RNA transcripts and amplified the TCR beta CDR3 regions from them. The HTBI primer set served for first-round RT-PCR of the TCR CDR3. A single record per CDR3 protein comes from TCRdb applying MiXCR to the multiplex PCR reads. The repertoire includes a few hundred thousand distinct CDR3 sequences, 15% to 20% of them detected once, and 49% sits in the top ten. Sequencing was done on a sample of blood. All receptors come from a woman aged 45 to 65 with Graves' hyperthyroidism.

This chain uses TRBV24-1 with TRBJ1-1, with D tentatively TRBD1 (6 bases). The V end lost 4 bases, the J end lost 4 bases, and 12 bases lay between the germline ends. The CDR3 consists of 14 residues. Germline CDR1 KGHDR, CDR2 SFDVKD. The CDR3 coding sequence is TGTGCCACCAGTGAACGGGAGGGGGGCACTGAAGCTTTCTTT. This translates into CATSEREGGTEAFF.

This clonotype was recorded a few times. The V and J genes are TRBV19 and TRBJ1-2; D possibly corresponds to TRBD1 (6 bases). This CDR3 is 15 amino acids long. CDR1 LNHDA and CDR2 SQIVND come from the germline V gene (reference sequence). V gave up 6 bases and J gave up 0 bases, with 14 bases separating them. The CDR3 sequence: CASSRDIPPNYGYTF. The CDR3 DNA reads as TGTGCCAGTAGCCGGGACATCCCTCCTAACTATGGCTACACCTTC. The full variable domain, with the rest looked up from reference TRBV19 and TRBJ1-2, is DGGITQSPKYLFRKEGQNVTLSCEQNLNHDAMYWYRQDPGQGLRLIYYSQIVNDFQKGDIAEGYSVSREKKESFPLTVTSAQKNPTAFYLCASSRDIPPNYGYTFGSGTRLTVV.

This clonotype was observed a few times. The chain uses TRBV10-3 and TRBJ2-1, with TRBD2 matching 7 bases. The CDR3 is 14 amino acids. Looked up from germline, CDR1 is ENHRY and CDR2 is SYGVKD. Trimming took 6 bases from V and 3 from J; bases not matched to a gene: 5. CDR3 nucleotide sequence: TGTGCCATCAGGTGGGAGGGAGGCTACAATGAGCAGTTCTTC. Its protein is CAIRWEGGYNEQFF.

There are a few counts of this clonotype. For the CDR3, the DNA is TGTGCCAGCAGTTCCGGCCGGACTACCCAGCTTCTAATGGTCACCGGGGAGCTGTTTTTT. Translating it yields CASSSGRTTQLLMVTGELFF. The rearrangement uses TRBV28 and TRBJ2-2, with a possible D match to TRBD2 (6 bases). CDR1 is MDHEN, CDR2 SYDVKM, per germline. V dropped 4 bases and J dropped 4 bases, with 28 bases sitting between them. CDR3 length: 20 residues.

This clonotype was seen a handful of times. This chain connects TRBV15 to TRBJ1-1; perhaps TRBD1 as D (5 bases). Germline assignment: CDR1 LNHNV and CDR2 YYDKDF (reference sequence). V was cut by 0 bases and J by 4 bases, with 9 bases left in between. There are 14 residues in the CDR3. In DNA form, the CDR3 reads TGTGCCACCAGCAGAGATTCTGGGGGCACTGAAGCTTTCTTT. It yields the protein CATSRDSGGTEAFF.

Many counts were recorded for this clonotype. The chain employs TRBV7-3 and TRBJ2-3; D gene unclear. Germline lookup yields CDR1 SGHTA and CDR2 FQGTGA. CDR3 size: 13 residues. V gave up 0 bases and J gave up 3 bases, with 4 bases separating them. DNA for the CDR3: TGTGCCAGCAGCTTAACTATTACAGATACGCAGTATTTT. Translated: CASSLTITDTQYF. The variable domain in full, with the rest retrieved from reference TRBV7-3 and TRBJ2-3, is GAGVSQTPSNKVTEKGKYVELRCDPISGHTALYWYRQSLGQGPEFLIYFQGTGAADDSGLPNDRFFAVRPEGSVSTLKIQRTERGDSAVYLCASSLTITDTQYFGPGTRLTVL.

The gene calls are TRBV9 and TRBJ2-7, with D uncertain. V lost 4 bases to trimming and J lost 3 bases, with 14 bases between them. Germline values: CDR1 SGDLS, CDR2 YYNGEE. This CDR3 is built from 14 residues. In DNA form, the CDR3 reads TGTGCCAGCAGCCTTATCGACCGTATCTACGAGCAGTACTTC. Its translation: CASSLIDRIYEQYF.

At least ten counts were recorded for this clonotype. The V gene is TRBV20-1, the J gene TRBJ1-2; D unresolved. There are 14 residues in the CDR3. Germline V CDR1 and CDR2: DFQATT, SNEGSKA (reference sequence). Between the trimmed V and J ends, which lost 6 bases and 0 bases, there was a span of 14 bases. CDR3 bases: TGCAGTGCCATACTCCCCGGACCTAACTATGGCTACACCTTC. It encodes CSAILPGPNYGYTF.

This clonotype has at least ten counts. The CDR3 here is CSAELAGIYEQYF. CDR3 nucleotides: TGCAGTGCTGAGCTAGCGGGAATCTACGAGCAGTACTTC. The V gene is TRBV20-1, the J gene TRBJ2-7; 9 bases agree with TRBD2. The CDR3 runs 13 residues. Per the germline V gene, CDR1 is DFQATT and CDR2 is SNEGSKA (reference sequence). V was clipped by 5 bases and J by 3 bases; unmatched bases: 5.